This is a list of T cell receptor beta chains from one sample in a study of T-cell reconstitution after alpha-beta-depleted transplantation in children. TCRdb reprocessed the PCR reads with MiXCR, giving one entry per CDR3 protein. This table has about 980,000 distinct CDR3 sequences, 25% to 35% appearing once. Here the sequenced sample was PBMCs, mostly from graft donor cells, taken 360 days after TCRalphabeta/CD19-depleted stem cell transplant. The receptor set was obtained from a boy in the first two years of life who had a stem cell transplant for SCID, so the T cells may come from the graft donor. Both conserved end residues are part of each CDR3. The order of the fields is V gene, D gene, J gene, clone size, CDR3 protein, CDR3 DNA. A D gene is named only where the DNA matches it firmly. Some rows have no size entry. The others give once, few or many, or a class for an expanded clone.

TRBV20-1	TRBD1	TRBJ2-5	.	CSVAPGTAQETQYF	TGCAGTGTTGCCCCCGGGACAGCCCAAGAGACCCAGTACTTC
TRBV20-1	TRBD2	TRBJ2-3	.	CSAWTSGDTDTQYF	TGCAGTGCTTGGACTAGCGGGGACACAGATACGCAGTATTTT
TRBV5-1	.	TRBJ2-3	.	CASSLVASLGTDTQYF	TGCGCCAGCAGCTTGGTGGCGTCCCTGGGCACAGATACGCAGTATTTT
TRBV12-3/TRBV12-4	.	TRBJ1-1	.	CASSLAYPLDTEAFF	TGTGCCAGCAGTTTAGCTTACCCGTTGGACACTGAAGCTTTCTTT
TRBV29-1	.	TRBJ2-1	.	CSVERGPGVAEQFF	TGCAGCGTTGAAAGGGGACCGGGTGTTGCCGAGCAGTTCTTC
TRBV5-5	.	TRBJ1-2	.	CASKIGLVYGYTF	TGTGCCAGCAAAATAGGACTGGTCTATGGCTACACCTTC
TRBV6-1	.	TRBJ1-5	once	CASSEAMEAQHF	TGTGCCAGCAGTGAAGCCATGGAGGCCCAGCATTTT
TRBV5-5	.	TRBJ2-5	.	CASSFSPLETQYF	TGTGCCAGCAGCTTTTCCCCACTGGAGACCCAGTACTTC
TRBV14	.	TRBJ2-1	.	CASSHGNGKQFF	TGTGCCAGCAGCCACGGTAATGGGAAGCAGTTCTTC
TRBV12-3/TRBV12-4	TRBD1	TRBJ2-7	few	CASSLAVGQTAYEQYF	TGTGCCAGCAGTTTAGCTGTGGGACAGACTGCCTACGAGCAGTACTTC
TRBV20-1	TRBD1	TRBJ2-5	.	CSAAKDLGQEETQYF	TGCAGTGCCGCGAAAGACCTAGGACAGGAAGAGACCCAGTACTTC
TRBV28	TRBD2	TRBJ2-7	few	CASSFPSGVNYEQYF	TGTGCCAGCAGTTTTCCGAGCGGGGTAAACTACGAGCAGTACTTC
TRBV20-1	.	TRBJ2-3	.	CSARVLRGSTDTQYF	TGCAGTGCTAGAGTTCTGCGCGGTAGCACAGATACGCAGTATTTT
TRBV12-3/TRBV12-4	.	TRBJ2-4	few	CASSLPPTYIQYF	TGTGCCAGCAGTTTACCCCCCACCTACATTCAGTACTTC
TRBV29-1	TRBD1	TRBJ2-1	.	CSGRHRGRDKYNEQFF	TGCAGCGGGAGACACAGGGGTAGGGACAAGTACAATGAGCAGTTCTTC
TRBV7-6	.	TRBJ1-1	few	CASSWDGGSTEAFF	TGTGCCAGCAGCTGGGACGGGGGGAGCACTGAAGCTTTCTTT
TRBV2	.	TRBJ2-1	few	CASSEVPWDEQFF	TGTGCCAGCAGTGAAGTCCCTTGGGATGAGCAGTTCTTC
TRBV5-1	.	TRBJ1-1	.	CASSREGFSEAFF	TGCGCCAGCAGCAGGGAGGGGTTCTCTGAAGCTTTCTTT
TRBV7-9	TRBD1	TRBJ1-1	.	CASSAEGTVDTEAFF	TGTGCCAGCAGCGCAGAAGGGACAGTTGACACTGAAGCTTTCTTT
TRBV4-1	.	TRBJ1-1	.	CASSQASAGYLGTEAFF	TGCGCCAGCAGCCAAGCATCGGCGGGGTACCTGGGCACTGAAGCTTTCTTT
TRBV6-2/TRBV6-3	.	TRBJ1-1	.	CASSRKGMNTEAFF	TGTGCCAGCAGCAGAAAAGGGATGAACACTGAAGCTTTCTTT
TRBV4-2	TRBD2	TRBJ2-2	few	CASSHALAGAANTGELFF	TGTGCCAGCAGCCATGCACTAGCGGGGGCCGCGAACACCGGGGAGCTGTTTTTT
TRBV29-1	.	TRBJ2-3	few	CSVPLGVWDTQYF	TGCAGCGTCCCTTTGGGGGTATGGGATACGCAGTATTTT
TRBV4-2	TRBD2	TRBJ2-1	many	CASSPIAGSSYNEQFF	TGTGCCAGCAGCCCGATAGCGGGAAGCTCCTACAATGAGCAGTTCTTC
TRBV29-1	.	TRBJ2-3	.	CSAETGEDTQYF	TGCAGCGCCGAGACTGGGGAAGATACGCAGTATTTT
TRBV12-3/TRBV12-4	.	TRBJ2-5	few	CASPPGDMYF	TGTGCCAGCCCTCCAGGGGATATGTACTTC
TRBV19	.	TRBJ2-7	few	CASSSTGGNEQYF	TGTGCCAGTAGCTCCACCGGGGGCAACGAGCAGTACTTC
TRBV9	TRBD1	TRBJ2-3	.	CASSVEGAGQVGDTQYF	TGTGCCAGCAGCGTAGAGGGGGCGGGACAGGTCGGAGATACGCAGTATTTT
TRBV12-3/TRBV12-4	.	TRBJ1-1	few	CASSFGGWTEAFF	TGTGCCAGCAGTTTTGGGGGTTGGACTGAAGCTTTCTTT
TRBV28	.	TRBJ2-5	.	CASSPSGTRQETQYF	TGTGCCAGCAGCCCATCCGGGACTCGCCAAGAGACCCAGTACTTC
TRBV28	.	TRBJ2-1	few	CASNRAGAPGDEQFF	TGTGCCAGCAACCGGGCGGGGGCCCCCGGGGATGAGCAGTTCTTC